A selection of T cell receptor beta chains follows, all from one sample in a study of T cell repertoires in cytomegalovirus infection. TCRdb processed the reads anew with MiXCR; each CDR3 protein has one entry. The sample has hundreds of thousands of distinct CDR3 sequences, about 44% seen once; the top ten hold about 41%. No cognate antigen is known for these TCRs. The material sequenced was cultured PBMCs, taken from culture after CMV antigen stimulation. These TCRs come from a human donor in good health (CMV status not recorded). Some clones in this sample may be carry-over from other donors' samples. Each CDR3 is given without its conserved first and last residue. Only some rows state a clone size, as once, few, many or a class for expanded clones.

clone_size,v_call,cdr3_aa
.,TRBV28,ASSPTSGGAVDTQY
.,TRBV9,ASSAAGPDYGYT
.,TRBV20-1,SARASSGASTDTQY
few,TRBV4-1,ASSHWALENTEAF
.,TRBV4-1,ASMVPGDTDTQY
.,TRBV5-5,ASSSPSSASGGDAEQY
.,TRBV12-3/TRBV12-4,ASSLGRREGVHEQF
once,TRBV5-4,ASSILGVAREGETQY
.,TRBV6-1,ASSEWVHASNQPQH
.,TRBV2,ASKRTGVVPYNEQF
few,TRBV7-2,ASSLGFTEAF
once,TRBV28,ASSLSDQSYEQY
.,TRBV20-1,SARVGGNQPQH
once,TRBV7-4,ASSLEQWRRSTNEKLF
.,TRBV5-4,ASSRATSGGHNEQF
.,TRBV15,ATSRDGTTDLYGYT
few,TRBV19,ASSIPSGRGSDEQF
.,TRBV20-1,SADPSGRTDTQY
.,TRBV18,ASSLQDRANTGELF
.,TRBV3-1,ASSQDWASGSKQF
few,TRBV19,ASSIGTVYYGYT
.,TRBV12-3/TRBV12-4,ASSSPAKNTEAF
.,TRBV12-3/TRBV12-4,ASSSPPGAF
.,TRBV4-3,ASSRVLEYEQY
once,TRBV7-6,ASSPTSSGGAYQETQY
.,TRBV7-2,ASSLVRRDYT
.,TRBV6-1,ASSSGEARFYNEQF
.,TRBV7-6,ASSFAERETQY
many,TRBV7-2,ASSGRQGAMGQY
.,TRBV5-5,ASSSLGEETQY
.,TRBV4-2,ASSQDHGSSYEQY
.,TRBV7-6,ASSSPGTPFYEQY
.,TRBV5-5,ASSDIAGGPLGDTQY
.,TRBV7-6,ASGTGAGEQY
.,TRBV6-2/TRBV6-3,ASSHAGGKGTEAF
.,TRBV25-1,ASSKDSYQETQY
.,TRBV7-2,ASSLQQGAIYT
.,TRBV2,ASRRDDLSGTEAF
.,TRBV6-1,ASRVGRMENTEAF
few,TRBV18,ASSKGPGDEQF
few,TRBV20-1,SATTGYSNQPQH
.,TRBV14,ASSQVRQDLNTEAF
few,TRBV5-6,ASSPTAGAGPEAF
.,TRBV5-3,ASSLPGAEGDTQY
.,TRBV7-2,ASHPYPTNGELF
few,TRBV7-6,ASSLRGGGLRVNEQF
once,TRBV5-4,ASSRPPSGLAEGETQY
.,TRBV20-1,SARPPGLGGQPQH
.,TRBV6-6,ASSWDVSSYEQY
.,TRBV2,ASSPRSWGSSYNEQF
.,TRBV4-3,ASSQVLAGLGETQY
.,TRBV10-3,TISESMAADDYNEQF
.,TRBV5-1,ASSPRTGIEAF
few,TRBV5-1,ASSLLLAGGISYNEQF
few,TRBV7-2,ASSLTLAGSSYNEQF
few,TRBV12-3/TRBV12-4,ASSGTGLNQPQH
many,TRBV7-6,ASSSGLAEETQY
many,TRBV7-2,ASSFRSSVYEQY
few,TRBV7-2,ASSVPEDGLGEQY
.,TRBV5-4,ASSGGTSSPYNEQF